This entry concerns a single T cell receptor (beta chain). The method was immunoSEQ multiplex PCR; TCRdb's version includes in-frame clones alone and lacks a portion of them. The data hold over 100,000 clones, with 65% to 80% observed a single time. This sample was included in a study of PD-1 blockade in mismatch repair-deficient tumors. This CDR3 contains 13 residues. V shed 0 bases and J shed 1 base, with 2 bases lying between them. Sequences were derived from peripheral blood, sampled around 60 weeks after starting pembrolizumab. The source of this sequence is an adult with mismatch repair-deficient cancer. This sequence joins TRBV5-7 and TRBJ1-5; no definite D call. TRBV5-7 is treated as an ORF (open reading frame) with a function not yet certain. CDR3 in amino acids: CASSLDSNQPQHF. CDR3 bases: TGTGCCAGCAGCTTGGACAGCAATCAGCCCCAGCATTTT.